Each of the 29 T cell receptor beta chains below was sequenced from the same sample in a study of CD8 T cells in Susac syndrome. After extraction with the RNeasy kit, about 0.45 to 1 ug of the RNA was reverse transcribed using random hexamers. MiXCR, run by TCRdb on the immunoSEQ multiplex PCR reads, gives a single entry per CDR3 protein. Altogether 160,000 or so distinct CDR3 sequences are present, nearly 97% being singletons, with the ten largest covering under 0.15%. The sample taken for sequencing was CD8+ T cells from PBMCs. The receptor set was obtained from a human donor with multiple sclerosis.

The CDR3 DNA is TGCAGCGCTGTGGGCCCAGCCGGGGAGCTGTTTTTT. It yields the protein CSAVGPAGELFF. This rearrangement joins TRBV29-1 to TRBJ2-2; D unclear. Trimming took off 7 bases at V and 6 bases at J, with 12 bases between the two ends. This CDR3 has 12 residues. CDR1 SQVTM and CDR2 ANQGSEA come from the germline V gene.

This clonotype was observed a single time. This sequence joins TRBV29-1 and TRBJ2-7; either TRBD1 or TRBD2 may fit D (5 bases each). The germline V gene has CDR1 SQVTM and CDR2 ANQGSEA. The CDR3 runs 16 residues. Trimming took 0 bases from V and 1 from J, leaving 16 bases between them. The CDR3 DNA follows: TGCAGCGTTGAAGATCAGGGAGCAGCGCCGTCCTACGAGCAGTACGTC. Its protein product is CSVEDQGAAPSYEQYV.

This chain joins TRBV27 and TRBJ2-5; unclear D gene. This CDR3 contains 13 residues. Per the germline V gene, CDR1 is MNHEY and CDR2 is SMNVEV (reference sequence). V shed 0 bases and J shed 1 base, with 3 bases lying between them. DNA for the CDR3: TGTGCCAGCAGTTTATCCCCCCAAGAGACCCAGTACTTC. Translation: CASSLSPQETQYF.

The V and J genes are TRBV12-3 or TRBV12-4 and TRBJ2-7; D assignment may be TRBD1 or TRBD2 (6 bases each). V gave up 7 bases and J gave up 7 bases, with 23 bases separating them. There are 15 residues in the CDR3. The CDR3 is CASMPATGSSGEQYF. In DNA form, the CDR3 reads TGTGCCAGCATGCCCGCTACAGGGTCAAGCGGGGAGCAGTACTTC.

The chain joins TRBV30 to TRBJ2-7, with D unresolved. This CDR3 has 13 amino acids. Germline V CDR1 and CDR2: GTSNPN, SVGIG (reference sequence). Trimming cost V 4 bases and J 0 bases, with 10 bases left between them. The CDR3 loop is CAWILENSYEQYF. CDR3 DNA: TGTGCCTGGATTTTAGAAAACTCCTACGAGCAGTACTTC.

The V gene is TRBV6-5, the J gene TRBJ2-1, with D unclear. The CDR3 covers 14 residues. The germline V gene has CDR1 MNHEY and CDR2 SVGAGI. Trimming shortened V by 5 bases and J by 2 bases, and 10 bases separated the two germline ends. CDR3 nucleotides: TGTGCCAGCAGTAACAGTGGGGCCTACAATGAGCAGTTCTTC. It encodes CASSNSGAYNEQFF.

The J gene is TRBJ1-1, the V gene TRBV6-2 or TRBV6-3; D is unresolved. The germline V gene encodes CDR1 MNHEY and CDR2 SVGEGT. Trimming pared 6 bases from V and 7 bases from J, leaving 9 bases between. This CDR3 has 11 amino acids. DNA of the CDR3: TGTGCCAGCAGACGTGAGGGTGAAGCTTTCTTT. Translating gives CASRREGEAFF.

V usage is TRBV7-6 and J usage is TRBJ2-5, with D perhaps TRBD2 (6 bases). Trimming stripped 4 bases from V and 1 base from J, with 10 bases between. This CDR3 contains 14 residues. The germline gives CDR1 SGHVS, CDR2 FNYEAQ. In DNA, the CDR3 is TGTGCCAGCAGCTCTAGGAGGGCCCAAGAGACCCAGTACTTC. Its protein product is CASSSRRAQETQYF.

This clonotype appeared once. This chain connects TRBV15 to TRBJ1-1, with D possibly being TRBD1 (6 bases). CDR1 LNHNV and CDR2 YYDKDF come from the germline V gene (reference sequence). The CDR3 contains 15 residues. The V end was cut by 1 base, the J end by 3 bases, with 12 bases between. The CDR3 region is CATSRGTGAYTEAFF. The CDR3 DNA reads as TGTGCCACCAGCAGAGGCACGGGGGCGTACACTGAAGCTTTCTTT.

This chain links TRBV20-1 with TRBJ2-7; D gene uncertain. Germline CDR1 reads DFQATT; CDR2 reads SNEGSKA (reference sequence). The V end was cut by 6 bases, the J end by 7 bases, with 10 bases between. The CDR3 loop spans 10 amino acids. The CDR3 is CSALDGEQYV. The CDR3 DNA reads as TGCAGTGCCCTAGATGGGGAGCAGTACGTC.

CDR3 region: CASSVGQTQPQHF. The CDR3 DNA is TGTGCCAGCAGCGTCGGACAGACTCAGCCCCAGCATTTT. This chain joins TRBV9 and TRBJ1-5, with D possibly matching TRBD1 (6 bases). CDR3 length: 13 residues. Looked up from germline, CDR1 is SGDLS and CDR2 is YYNGEE. V gave up 2 bases and J gave up 6 bases, with 9 bases separating them. The full variable domain, its missing parts supplied by reference TRBV9 and TRBJ1-5, is DSGVTQTPKHLITATGQRVTLRCSPRSGDLSVYWYQQSLDQGLQFLIQYYNGEERAKGNILERFSAQQFPDLHSELNLSSLELGDSALYFCASSVGQTQPQHFGDGTRLSIL.

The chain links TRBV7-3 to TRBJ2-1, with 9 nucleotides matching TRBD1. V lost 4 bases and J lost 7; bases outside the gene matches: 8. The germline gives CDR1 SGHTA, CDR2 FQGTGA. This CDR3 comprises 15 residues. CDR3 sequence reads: CASSWGQGPGNEQFF. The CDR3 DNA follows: TGTGCCAGCAGCTGGGGACAGGGACCTGGTAATGAGCAGTTCTTC.

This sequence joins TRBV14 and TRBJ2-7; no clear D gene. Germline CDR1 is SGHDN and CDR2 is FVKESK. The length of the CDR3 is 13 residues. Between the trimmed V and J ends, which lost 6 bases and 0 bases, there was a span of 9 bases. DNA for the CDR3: TGTGCCAGCAGTGATGTCCTCTCCTACGAGCAGTACGTC. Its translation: CASSDVLSYEQYV.

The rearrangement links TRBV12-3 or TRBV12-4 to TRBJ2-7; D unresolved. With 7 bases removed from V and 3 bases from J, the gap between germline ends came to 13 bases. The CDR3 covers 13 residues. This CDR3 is CASTLGDNYEQYF. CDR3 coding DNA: TGTGCCAGCACCCTTGGGGATAACTACGAGCAGTACTTC.

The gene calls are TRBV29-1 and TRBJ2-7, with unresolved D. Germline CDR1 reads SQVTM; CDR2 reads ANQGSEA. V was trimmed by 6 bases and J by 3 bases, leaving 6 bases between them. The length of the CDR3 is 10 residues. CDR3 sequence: CSVRRYEQYF. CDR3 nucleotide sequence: TGCAGCGTACGCCGCTACGAGCAGTACTTC.

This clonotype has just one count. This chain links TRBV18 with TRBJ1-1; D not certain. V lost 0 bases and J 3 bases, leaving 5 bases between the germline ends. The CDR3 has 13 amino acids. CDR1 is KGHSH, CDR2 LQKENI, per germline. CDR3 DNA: TGTGCCAGCTCACCACCCGAGGACACTGAAGCTTTCTTT. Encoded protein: CASSPPEDTEAFF. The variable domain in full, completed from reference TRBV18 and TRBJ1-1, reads NAGVMQNPRHLVRRRGQEARLRCSPMKGHSHVYWYRQLPEEGLKFMVYLQKENIIDESGMPKERFSAEFPKEGPSILRIQQVVRGDSAAYFCASSPPEDTEAFFGQGTRLTVV.

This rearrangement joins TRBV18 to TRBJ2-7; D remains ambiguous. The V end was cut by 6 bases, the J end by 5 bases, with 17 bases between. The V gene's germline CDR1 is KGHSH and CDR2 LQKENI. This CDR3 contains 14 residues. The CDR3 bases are TGTGCCAGCTCCACCGGGCGTATGGGTCACGAGCAGTACGTC. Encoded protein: CASSTGRMGHEQYV.

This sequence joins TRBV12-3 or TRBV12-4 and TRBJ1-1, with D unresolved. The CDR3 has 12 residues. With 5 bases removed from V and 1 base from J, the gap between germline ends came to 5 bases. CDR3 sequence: CASSPANTEAFF. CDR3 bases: TGTGCCAGCAGTCCAGCGAACACTGAAGCTTTCTTT.

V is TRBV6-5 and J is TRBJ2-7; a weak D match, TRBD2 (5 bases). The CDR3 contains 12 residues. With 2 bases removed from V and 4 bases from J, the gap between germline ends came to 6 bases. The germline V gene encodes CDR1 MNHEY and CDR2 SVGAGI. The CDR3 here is CASSYPGYEQYF. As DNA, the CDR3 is TGTGCCAGCAGTTACCCGGGATACGAGCAGTACTTC.

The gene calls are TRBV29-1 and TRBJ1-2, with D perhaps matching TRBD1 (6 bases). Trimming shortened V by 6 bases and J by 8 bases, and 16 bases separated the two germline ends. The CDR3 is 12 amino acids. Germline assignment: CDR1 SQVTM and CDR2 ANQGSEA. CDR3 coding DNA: TGCAGCGTCAAGGACAGCCCGAGGGGCTACACCTTC. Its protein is CSVKDSPRGYTF.

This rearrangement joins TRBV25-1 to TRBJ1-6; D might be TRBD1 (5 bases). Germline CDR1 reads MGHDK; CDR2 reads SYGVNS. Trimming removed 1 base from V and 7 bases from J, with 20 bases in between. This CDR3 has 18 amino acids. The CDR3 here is CASSEFNRGLQRNSPLHF. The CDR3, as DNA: TGTGCCAGCAGTGAATTCAACCGGGGACTACAGCGAAATTCACCCCTCCACTTT.

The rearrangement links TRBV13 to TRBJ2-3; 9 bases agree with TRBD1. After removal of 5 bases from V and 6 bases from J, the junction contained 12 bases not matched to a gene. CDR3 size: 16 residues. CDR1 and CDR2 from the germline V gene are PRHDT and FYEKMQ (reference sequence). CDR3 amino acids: CASSNTGQGEPDTQYF. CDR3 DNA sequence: TGTGCCAGCAGCAATACGGGACAGGGTGAACCTGATACGCAGTATTTT. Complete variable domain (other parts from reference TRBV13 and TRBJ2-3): AAGVIQSPRHLIKEKRETATLKCYPIPRHDTVYWYQQGPGQDPQFLISFYEKMQSDKGSIPDRFSAQQFSDYHSELNMSSLELGDSALYFCASSNTGQGEPDTQYFGPGTRLTVL.

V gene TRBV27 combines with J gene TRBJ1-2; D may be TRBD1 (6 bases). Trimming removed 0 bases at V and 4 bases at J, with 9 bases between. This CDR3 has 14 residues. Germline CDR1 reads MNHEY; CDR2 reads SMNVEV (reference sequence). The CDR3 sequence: CASSLSSDSYGYTF. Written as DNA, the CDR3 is TGTGCCAGCAGTTTATCGTCGGACAGCTATGGCTACACCTTC.

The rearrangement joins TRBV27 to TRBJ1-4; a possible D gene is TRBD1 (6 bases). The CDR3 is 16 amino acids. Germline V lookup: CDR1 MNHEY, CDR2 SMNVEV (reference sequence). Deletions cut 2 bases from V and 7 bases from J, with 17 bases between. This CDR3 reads CASSLTTVGAGEKLFF. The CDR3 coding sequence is TGTGCCAGCAGTTTAACGACCGTGGGGGCGGGTGAAAAACTGTTTTTT.

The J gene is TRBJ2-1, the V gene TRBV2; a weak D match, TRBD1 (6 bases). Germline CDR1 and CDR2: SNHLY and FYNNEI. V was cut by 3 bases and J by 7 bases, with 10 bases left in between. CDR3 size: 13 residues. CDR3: CASSDTGLNEQFF. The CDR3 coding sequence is TGTGCCAGCAGTGATACAGGGCTAAATGAGCAGTTCTTC.

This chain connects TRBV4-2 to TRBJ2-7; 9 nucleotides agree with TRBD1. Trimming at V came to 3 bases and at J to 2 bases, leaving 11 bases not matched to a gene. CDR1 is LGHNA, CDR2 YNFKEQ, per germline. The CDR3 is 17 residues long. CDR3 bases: TGTGCCAGCAGCCATGCTTACCGGACAGGGGTAACCTACGAGCAGTACTTC. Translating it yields CASSHAYRTGVTYEQYF.

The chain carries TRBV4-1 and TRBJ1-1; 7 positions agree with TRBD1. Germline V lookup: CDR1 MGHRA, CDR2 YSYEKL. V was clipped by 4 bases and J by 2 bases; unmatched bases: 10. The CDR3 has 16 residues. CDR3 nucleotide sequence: TGCGCCAGCAGCCCACACACAACAGGGGTTAACACTGAAGCTTTCTTT. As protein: CASSPHTTGVNTEAFF.

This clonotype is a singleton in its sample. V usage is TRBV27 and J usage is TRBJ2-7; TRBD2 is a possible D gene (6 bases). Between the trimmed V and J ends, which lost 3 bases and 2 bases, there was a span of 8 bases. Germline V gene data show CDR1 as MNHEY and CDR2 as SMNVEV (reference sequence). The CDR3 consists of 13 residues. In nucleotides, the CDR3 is TGTGCCAGCAGTTTGACTAGTACCTACGAGCAGTACTTC. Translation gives CASSLTSTYEQYF.

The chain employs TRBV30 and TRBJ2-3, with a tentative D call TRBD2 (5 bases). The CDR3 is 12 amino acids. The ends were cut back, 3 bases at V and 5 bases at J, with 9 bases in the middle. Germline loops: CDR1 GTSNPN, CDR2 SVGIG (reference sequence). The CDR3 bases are TGTGCCTGGAGCCCCGCGGGAGATACGCAGTATTTT. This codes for CAWSPAGDTQYF.